This T cell receptor beta chain was observed in a study of OX40 agonist ivuxolimab in advanced cancers. Study overall: Eligibility rules accepted prior anti-PD-1, anti-PD-L1 or anti-CTLA-4 therapy, and around 38% had some. Notes on the study in general: Partial responders receiving 0.1-3.0 mg/kg showed among the lowest clonal expansion. The study observed clonal expansion of CD4+ and CD8+ blood T cells by week 6 at 0.1 to 3.0 mg/kg.

The repertoire was sequenced with immunoSEQ multiplex PCR; TCRdb's copy has only in-frame clones and lacks some. There are 73,000 or so clones in the sample; roughly 85% occur only once, and about 0.78% lies in the top ten. On this clone: Its specificity is unknown.

Germline CDR1 and CDR2: SGHVS and FQNEAQ. There are 15 residues in the CDR3. Unmatched junction bases numbered 3, after V lost 5 bases and J lost 1 base. This clonotype was obtained from an adult with an advanced solid tumor such as melanoma, head and neck, liver or kidney cancer. The V and J genes are TRBV7-8 and TRBJ2-7; 12 bases fit TRBD2. This specimen consisted of CD4+ or CD8+ T cells sorted from blood, obtained in a trial of the OX40 agonist ivuxolimab. The CDR3 DNA follows: TGTGCCAGCAGCAAACTAGCGGGGGGTTCCTACGAGCAGTACTTC. Amino acid sequence: CASSKLAGGSYEQYF.